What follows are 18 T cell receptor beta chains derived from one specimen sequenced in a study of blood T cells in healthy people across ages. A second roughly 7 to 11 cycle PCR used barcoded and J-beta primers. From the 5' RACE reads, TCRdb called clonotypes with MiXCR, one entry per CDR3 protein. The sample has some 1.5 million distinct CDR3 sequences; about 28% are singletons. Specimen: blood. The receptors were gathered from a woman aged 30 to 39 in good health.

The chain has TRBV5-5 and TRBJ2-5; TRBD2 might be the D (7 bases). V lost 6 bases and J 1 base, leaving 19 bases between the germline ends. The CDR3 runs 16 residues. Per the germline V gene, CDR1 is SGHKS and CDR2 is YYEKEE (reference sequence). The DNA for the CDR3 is TGTGCCAGCAATAAGGGGGGGGATTGGTCCCAAGAGACCCAGTACTTC. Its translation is CASNKGGDWSQETQYF.

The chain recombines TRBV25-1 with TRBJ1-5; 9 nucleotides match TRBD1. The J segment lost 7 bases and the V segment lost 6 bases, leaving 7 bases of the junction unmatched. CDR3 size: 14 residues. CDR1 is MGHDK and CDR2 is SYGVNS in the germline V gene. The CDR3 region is CASRGQGREQPQHF. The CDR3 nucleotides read TGTGCCAGCAGGGGACAGGGTCGGGAACAGCCCCAGCATTTT. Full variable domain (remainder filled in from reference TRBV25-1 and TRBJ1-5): EADIYQTPRYLVIGTGKKITLECSQTMGHDKMYWYQQDPGMELHLIHYSYGVNSTEKGDLSSESTVSRIRTEHFPLTLESARPSHTSQYLCASRGQGREQPQHFGDGTRLSIL.

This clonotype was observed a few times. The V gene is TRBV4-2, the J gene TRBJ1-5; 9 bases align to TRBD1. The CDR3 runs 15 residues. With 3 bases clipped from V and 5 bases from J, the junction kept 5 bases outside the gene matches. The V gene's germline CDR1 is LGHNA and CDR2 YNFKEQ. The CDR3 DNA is TGTGCCAGCAGCCACTCCGGGACAGGGTATCAGCCCCAGCATTTT. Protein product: CASSHSGTGYQPQHF.

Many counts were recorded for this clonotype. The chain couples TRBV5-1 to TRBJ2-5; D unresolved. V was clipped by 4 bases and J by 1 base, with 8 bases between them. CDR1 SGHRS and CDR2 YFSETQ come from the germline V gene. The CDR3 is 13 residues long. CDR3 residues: CASSRFLQETQYF. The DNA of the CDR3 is TGCGCCAGCAGCCGATTCCTCCAAGAGACCCAGTACTTC.

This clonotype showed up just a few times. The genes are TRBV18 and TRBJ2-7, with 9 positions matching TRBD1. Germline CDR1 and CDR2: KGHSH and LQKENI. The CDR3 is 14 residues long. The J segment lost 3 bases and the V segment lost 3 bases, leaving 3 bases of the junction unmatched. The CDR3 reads CASSPDRGYYEQYF. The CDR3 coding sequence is TGTGCCAGCTCACCGGACAGGGGATACTACGAGCAGTACTTC.

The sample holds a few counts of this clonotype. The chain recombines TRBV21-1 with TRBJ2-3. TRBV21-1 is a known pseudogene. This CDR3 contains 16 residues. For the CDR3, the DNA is TGTGCCAGCAGCAAAGGGACGCCATCTAGCACAGATACGCAGTATTTT. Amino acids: CASSKGTPSSTDTQYF.

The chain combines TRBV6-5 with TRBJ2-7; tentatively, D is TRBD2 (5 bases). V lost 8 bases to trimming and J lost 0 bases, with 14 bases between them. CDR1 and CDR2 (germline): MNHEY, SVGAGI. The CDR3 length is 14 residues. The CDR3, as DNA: TGTGCCAGCGCGGGTAGCACTCCCTCCTACGAGCAGTACTTC. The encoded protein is CASAGSTPSYEQYF.

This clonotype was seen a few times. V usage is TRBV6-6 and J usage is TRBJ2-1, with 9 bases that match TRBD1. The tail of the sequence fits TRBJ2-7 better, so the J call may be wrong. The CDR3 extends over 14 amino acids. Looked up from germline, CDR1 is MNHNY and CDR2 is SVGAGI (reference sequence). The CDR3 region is CASSYRDRVNEQYF. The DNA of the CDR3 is TGTGCCAGCAGTTACCGGGACAGGGTTAATGAGCAGTACTTC.

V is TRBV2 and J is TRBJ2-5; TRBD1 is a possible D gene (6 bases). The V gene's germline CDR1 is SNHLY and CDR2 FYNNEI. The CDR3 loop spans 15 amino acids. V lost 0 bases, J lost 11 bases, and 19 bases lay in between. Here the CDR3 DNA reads TGTGCCAGCAGTGAAGCGGCAGGGGCGCGAAATGAGCAGTACTTC. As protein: CASSEAAGARNEQYF.

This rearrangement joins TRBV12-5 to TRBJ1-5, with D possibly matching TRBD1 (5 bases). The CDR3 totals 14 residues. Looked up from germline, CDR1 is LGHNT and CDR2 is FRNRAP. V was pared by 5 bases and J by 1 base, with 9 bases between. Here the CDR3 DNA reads TGTGCTAGTGGTCCTGACAGAAGCAATCAGCCCCAGCATTTT. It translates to CASGPDRSNQPQHF.

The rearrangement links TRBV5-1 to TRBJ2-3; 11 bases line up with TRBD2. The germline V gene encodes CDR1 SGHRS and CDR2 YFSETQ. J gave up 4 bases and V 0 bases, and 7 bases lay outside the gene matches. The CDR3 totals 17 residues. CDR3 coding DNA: TGCGCCAGCAGCTTGGCTGCCGGGACTAGCGGCTCAGATACGCAGTATTTT. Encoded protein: CASSLAAGTSGSDTQYF.

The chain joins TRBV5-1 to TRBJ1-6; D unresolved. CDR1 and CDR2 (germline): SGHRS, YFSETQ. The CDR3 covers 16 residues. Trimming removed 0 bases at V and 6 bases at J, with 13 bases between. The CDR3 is CASSLAVPCLNSPLHF. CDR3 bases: TGCGCCAGCAGCTTGGCCGTTCCGTGCCTTAATTCACCCCTCCACTTT.

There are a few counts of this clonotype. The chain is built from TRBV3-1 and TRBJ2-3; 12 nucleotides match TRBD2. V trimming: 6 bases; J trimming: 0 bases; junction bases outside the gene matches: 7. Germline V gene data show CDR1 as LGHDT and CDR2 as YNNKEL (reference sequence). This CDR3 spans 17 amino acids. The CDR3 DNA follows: TGTGCCAGCAGGCAACTAGCGGGGGGTACTAGCACAGATACGCAGTATTTT. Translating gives CASRQLAGGTSTDTQYF.

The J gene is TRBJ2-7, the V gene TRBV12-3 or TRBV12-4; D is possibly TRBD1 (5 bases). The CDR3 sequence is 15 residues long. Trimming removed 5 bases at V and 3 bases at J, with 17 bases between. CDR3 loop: CASSMIKGQGYEQYF. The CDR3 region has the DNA TGTGCCAGCAGTATGATAAAGGGCCAGGGCTACGAGCAGTACTTC.

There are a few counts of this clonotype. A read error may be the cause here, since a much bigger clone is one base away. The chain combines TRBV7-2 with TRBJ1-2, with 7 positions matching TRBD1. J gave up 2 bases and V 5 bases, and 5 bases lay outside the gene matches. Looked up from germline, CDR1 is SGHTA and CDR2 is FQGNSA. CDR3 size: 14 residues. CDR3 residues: CASSRGGQNYGYTF. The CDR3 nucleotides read TGTGCCAGCAGCCGTGGGGGACAGAACTATGGCTACACCTTC.

The CDR3 bases are TGTGCCATCAGTGTTCGGGTAGATTTCTATGGCTACACCTTC. Translated: CAISVRVDFYGYTF. The gene calls are TRBV10-3 and TRBJ1-2; D remains unclear. The V gene's germline CDR1 is ENHRY and CDR2 SYGVKD. The CDR3 is made up of 14 amino acids. V was pared by 4 bases and J by 4 bases, with 13 bases between.

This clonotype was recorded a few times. CDR3 loop: CASSSQPAGAPYEQYF. The CDR3 DNA follows: TGTGCCAGCAGCTCCCAACCAGCGGGGGCCCCCTACGAGCAGTACTTC. This chain connects TRBV7-2 to TRBJ2-7; the match to TRBD2 covers 8 bases. The V gene's germline CDR1 is SGHTA and CDR2 FQGNSA. Trimming took 4 bases from V and 2 from J; bases not matched to a gene: 10. CDR3 length: 16 amino acids. Full variable domain (outside the CDR3, taken from reference TRBV7-2 and TRBJ2-7): GAGVSQSPSNKVTEKGKDVELRCDPISGHTALYWYRQSLGQGLEFLIYFQGNSAPDKSGLPSDRFSAERTGGSVSTLTIQRTQQEDSAVYLCASSSQPAGAPYEQYFGPGTRLTVT.

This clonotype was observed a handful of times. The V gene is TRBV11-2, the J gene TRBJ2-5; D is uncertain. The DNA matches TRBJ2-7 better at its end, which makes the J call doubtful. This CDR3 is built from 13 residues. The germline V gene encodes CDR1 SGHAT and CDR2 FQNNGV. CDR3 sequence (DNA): TGTGCCAGCAGCTTAGATAGGAACCCCGAGCAGTACTTC. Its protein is CASSLDRNPEQYF.